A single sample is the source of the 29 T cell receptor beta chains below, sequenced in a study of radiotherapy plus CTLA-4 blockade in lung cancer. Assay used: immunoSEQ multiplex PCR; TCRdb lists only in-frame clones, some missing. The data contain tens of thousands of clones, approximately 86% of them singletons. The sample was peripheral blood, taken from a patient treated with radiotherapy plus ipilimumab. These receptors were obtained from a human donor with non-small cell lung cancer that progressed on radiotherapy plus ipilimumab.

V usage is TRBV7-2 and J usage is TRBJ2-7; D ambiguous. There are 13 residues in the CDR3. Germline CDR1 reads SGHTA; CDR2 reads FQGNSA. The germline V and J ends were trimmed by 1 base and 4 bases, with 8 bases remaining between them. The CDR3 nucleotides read TGTGCCAGCAGCTTAGTTTCCAGATACGAGCAGTACTTC. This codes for CASSLVSRYEQYF.

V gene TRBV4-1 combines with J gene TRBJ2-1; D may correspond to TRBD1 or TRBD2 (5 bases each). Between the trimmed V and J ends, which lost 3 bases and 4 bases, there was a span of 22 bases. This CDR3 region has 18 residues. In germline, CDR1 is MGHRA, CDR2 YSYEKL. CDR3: CASSHLRTGQGGYNEQFF. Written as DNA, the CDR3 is TGCGCCAGCAGCCACCTTCGGACGGGGCAGGGTGGATACAATGAGCAGTTCTTC.

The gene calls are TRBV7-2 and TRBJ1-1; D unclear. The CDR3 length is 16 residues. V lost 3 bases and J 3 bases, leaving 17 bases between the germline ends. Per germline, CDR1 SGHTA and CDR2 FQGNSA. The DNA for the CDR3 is TGTGCCAGCAGCTTCCCAGTTAGGGTTGTTTACACTGAAGCTTTCTTT. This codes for CASSFPVRVVYTEAFF.

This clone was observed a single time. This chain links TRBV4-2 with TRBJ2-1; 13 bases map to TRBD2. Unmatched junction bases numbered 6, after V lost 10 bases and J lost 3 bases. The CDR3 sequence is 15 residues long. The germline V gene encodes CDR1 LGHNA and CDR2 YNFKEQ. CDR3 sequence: CANQGLAGIYNEQFF. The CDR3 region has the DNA TGTGCCAACCAGGGACTAGCGGGGATCTACAATGAGCAGTTCTTC.

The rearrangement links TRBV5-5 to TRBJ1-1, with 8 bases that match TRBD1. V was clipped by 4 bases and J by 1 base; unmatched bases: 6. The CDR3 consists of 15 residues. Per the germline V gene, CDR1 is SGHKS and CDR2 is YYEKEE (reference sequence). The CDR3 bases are TGTGCCAGCAGCCCCCGGGACAGGCGGAACACTGAAGCTTTCTTT. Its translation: CASSPRDRRNTEAFF.

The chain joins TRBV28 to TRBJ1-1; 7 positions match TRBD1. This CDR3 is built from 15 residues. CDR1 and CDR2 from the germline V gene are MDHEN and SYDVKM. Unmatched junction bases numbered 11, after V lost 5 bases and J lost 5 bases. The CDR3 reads CASSLTTGLGTEAFF. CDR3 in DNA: TGTGCCAGCAGTCTGACGACAGGGCTAGGAACTGAAGCTTTCTTT.

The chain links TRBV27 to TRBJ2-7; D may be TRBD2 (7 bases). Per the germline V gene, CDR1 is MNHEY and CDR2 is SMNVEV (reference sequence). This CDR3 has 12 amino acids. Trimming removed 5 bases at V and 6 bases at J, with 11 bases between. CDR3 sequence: CASSLRGGEQYF. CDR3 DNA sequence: TGTGCCAGCAGTCTGAGGGGGGGCGAGCAGTACTTC.

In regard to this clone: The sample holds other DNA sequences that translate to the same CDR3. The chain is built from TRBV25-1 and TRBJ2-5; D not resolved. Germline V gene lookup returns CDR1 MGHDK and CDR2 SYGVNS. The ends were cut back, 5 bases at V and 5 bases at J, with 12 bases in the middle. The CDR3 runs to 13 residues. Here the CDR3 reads CASSRRTGETQYF. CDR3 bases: TGTGCCAGCAGTCGGCGGACCGGGGAGACCCAGTACTTC.

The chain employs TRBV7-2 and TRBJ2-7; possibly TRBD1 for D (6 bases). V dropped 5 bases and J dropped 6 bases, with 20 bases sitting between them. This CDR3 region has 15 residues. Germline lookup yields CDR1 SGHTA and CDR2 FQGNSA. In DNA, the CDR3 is TGTGCCAGCAGCATACGACGGGGAGAAGGGGGCGAGCAGTACTTC. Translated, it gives CASSIRRGEGGEQYF.

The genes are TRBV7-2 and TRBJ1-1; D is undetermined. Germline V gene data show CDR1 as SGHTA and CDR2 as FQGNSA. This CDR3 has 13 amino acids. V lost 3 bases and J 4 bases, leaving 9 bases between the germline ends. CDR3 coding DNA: TGTGCCAGCAGCTTTAATTGGGTCACTGAAGCTTTCTTT. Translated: CASSFNWVTEAFF. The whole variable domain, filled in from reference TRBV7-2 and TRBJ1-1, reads GAGVSQSPSNKVTEKGKDVELRCDPISGHTALYWYRQSLGQGLEFLIYFQGNSAPDKSGLPSDRFSAERTGGSVSTLTIQRTQQEDSAVYLCASSFNWVTEAFFGQGTRLTVV.

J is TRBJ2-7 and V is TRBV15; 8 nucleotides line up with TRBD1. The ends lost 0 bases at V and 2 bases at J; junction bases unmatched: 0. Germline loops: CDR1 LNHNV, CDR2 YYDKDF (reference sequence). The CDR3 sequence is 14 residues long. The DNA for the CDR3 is TGTGCCACCAGCAGAGAGACAGGGGCCTACGAGCAGTACTTC. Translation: CATSRETGAYEQYF. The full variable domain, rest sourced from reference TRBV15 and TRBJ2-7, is DAMVIQNPRYQVTQFGKPVTLSCSQTLNHNVMYWYQQKSSQAPKLLFHYYDKDFNNEADTPDNFQSRRPNTSFCFLDIRSPGLGDTAMYLCATSRETGAYEQYFGPGTRLTVT.

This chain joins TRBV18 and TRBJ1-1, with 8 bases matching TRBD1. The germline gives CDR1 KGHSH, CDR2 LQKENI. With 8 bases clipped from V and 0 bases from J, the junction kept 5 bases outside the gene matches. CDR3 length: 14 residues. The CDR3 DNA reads TGTGCCAGCGCCACAGGGGGGGTGAACACTGAAGCTTTCTTT. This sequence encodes CASATGGVNTEAFF.

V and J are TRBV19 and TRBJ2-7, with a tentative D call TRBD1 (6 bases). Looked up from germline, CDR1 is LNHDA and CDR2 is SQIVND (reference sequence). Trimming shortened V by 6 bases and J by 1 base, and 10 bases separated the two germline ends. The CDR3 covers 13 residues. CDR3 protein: CASSRTVSYEQYF. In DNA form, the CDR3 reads TGTGCCAGTAGCCGGACAGTATCCTACGAGCAGTACTTC.

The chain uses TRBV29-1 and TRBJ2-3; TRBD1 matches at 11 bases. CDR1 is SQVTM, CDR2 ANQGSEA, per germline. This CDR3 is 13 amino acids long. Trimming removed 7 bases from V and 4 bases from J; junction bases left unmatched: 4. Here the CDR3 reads CSGRDRGADTQYF. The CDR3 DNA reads TGCAGCGGAAGGGACAGGGGGGCAGATACGCAGTATTTT.

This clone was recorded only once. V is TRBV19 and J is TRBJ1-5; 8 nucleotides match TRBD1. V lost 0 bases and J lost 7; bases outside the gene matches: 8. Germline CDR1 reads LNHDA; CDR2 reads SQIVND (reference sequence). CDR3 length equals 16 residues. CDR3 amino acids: CASSIDKAGGWQPQHF. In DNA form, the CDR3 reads TGTGCCAGTAGTATAGATAAGGCAGGGGGCTGGCAGCCCCAGCATTTT.

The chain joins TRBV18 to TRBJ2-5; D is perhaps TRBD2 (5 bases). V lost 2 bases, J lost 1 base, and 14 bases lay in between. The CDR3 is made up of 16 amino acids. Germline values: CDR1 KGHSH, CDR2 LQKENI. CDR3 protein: CASSPGRGSAQETQYF. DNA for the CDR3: TGTGCCAGCTCACCAGGTCGGGGTTCTGCCCAAGAGACCCAGTACTTC.

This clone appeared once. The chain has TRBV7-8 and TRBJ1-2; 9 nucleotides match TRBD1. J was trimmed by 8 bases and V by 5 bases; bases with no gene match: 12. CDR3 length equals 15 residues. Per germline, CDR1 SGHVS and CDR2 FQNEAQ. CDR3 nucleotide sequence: TGTGCCAGCAGCCCCAGGACAGGGGCCGCATCGGGCTACACCTTC. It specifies CASSPRTGAASGYTF.

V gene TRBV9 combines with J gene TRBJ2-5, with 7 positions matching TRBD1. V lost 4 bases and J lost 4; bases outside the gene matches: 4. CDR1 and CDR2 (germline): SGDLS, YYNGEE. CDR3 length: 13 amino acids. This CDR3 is CASSRGQAETQYF. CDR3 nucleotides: TGTGCCAGCAGCAGAGGACAGGCAGAGACCCAGTACTTC. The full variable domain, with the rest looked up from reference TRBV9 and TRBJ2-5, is DSGVTQTPKHLITATGQRVTLRCSPRSGDLSVYWYQQSLDQGLQFLIQYYNGEERAKGNILERFSAQQFPDLHSELNLSSLELGDSALYFCASSRGQAETQYFGPGTRLLVL.

The CDR3 coding sequence is TGTGCCAGCAGCTTGGTGGGGTCGGCGGACACTGAAGCTTTCTTT. It is translated as CASSLVGSADTEAFF. This rearrangement joins TRBV5-6 to TRBJ1-1; no clear D. V lost 0 bases and J 3 bases, leaving 12 bases between the germline ends. This CDR3 has 15 amino acids. Germline assignment: CDR1 SGHDT and CDR2 YYEEEE.

DNA of the CDR3: TGTGCCAGCAGTAGAGTCGGGGGACAGGGGGAGACCCAGTACTTC. This encodes CASSRVGGQGETQYF. The rearrangement links TRBV6-1 to TRBJ2-5; 10 positions agree with TRBD1. Trimming at V came to 5 bases and at J to 5 bases, leaving 8 bases not matched to a gene. This CDR3 is built from 15 residues. CDR1 is MNHNS and CDR2 is SASEGT in the germline V gene.

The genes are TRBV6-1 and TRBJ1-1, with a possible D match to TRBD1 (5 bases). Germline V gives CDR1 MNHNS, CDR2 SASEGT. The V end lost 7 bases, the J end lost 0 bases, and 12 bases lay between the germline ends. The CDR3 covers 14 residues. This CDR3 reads CASIGGIMNTEAFF. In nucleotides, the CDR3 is TGTGCCAGCATCGGGGGAATCATGAACACTGAAGCTTTCTTT.

The CDR3 spells CASSSLLGNEQFF. DNA of the CDR3: TGTGCCAGCAGTTCACTACTAGGCAATGAGCAGTTCTTC. The J gene is TRBJ2-1, the V gene TRBV27; tentative D call: TRBD2 (5 bases). Germline V lookup: CDR1 MNHEY, CDR2 SMNVEV (reference sequence). The CDR3 sequence is 13 residues long. V dropped 4 bases and J dropped 6 bases, with 10 bases sitting between them.

The CDR3 loop is CASSELSDTQYF. For the CDR3, the DNA is TGTGCCAGCAGTGAATTATCAGATACGCAGTATTTT. The chain recombines TRBV2 with TRBJ2-3; unclear D gene. In germline, CDR1 is SNHLY, CDR2 FYNNEI. Trimming shortened V by 2 bases and J by 4 bases, and 4 bases separated the two germline ends. CDR3 length equals 12 residues.

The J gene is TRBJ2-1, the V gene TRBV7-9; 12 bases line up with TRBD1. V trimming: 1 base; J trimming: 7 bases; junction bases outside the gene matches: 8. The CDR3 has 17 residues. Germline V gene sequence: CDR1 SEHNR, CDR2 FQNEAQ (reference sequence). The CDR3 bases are TGTGCCAGCAGCTTAGGTTTGGGACAGGGGGCTTATAATGAGCAGTTCTTC. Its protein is CASSLGLGQGAYNEQFF.

CDR3 DNA sequence: TGTGCCAGCAAGACAGGGTCCGGGTATGGCTACACCTTC. It is translated as CASKTGSGYGYTF. V gene TRBV6-5 combines with J gene TRBJ1-2; 7 bases line up with TRBD1. CDR3 length equals 13 residues. V shed 7 bases, J shed 5 bases, and the junction held 7 bases outside the gene matches. CDR1 is MNHEY and CDR2 is SVGAGI in the germline V gene.

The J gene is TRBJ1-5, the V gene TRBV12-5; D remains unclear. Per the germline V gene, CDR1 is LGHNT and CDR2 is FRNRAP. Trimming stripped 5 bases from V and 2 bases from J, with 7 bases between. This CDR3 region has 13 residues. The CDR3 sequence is CASGPGGNQPQHF. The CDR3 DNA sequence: TGTGCTAGTGGTCCCGGGGGCAATCAGCCCCAGCATTTT.

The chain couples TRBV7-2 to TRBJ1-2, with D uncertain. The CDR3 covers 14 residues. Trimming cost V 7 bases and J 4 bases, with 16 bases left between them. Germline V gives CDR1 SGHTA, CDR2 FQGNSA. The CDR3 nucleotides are TGTGCCAGCACCCCCCAGCGGGGAACCTATGGCTACACCTTC. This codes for CASTPQRGTYGYTF.

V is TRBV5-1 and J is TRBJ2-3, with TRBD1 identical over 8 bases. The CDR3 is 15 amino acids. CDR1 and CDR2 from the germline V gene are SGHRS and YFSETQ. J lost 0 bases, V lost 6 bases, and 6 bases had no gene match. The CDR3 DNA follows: TGCGCCAGCACAAAGGACAGGGCTAGCACAGATACGCAGTATTTT. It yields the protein CASTKDRASTDTQYF.

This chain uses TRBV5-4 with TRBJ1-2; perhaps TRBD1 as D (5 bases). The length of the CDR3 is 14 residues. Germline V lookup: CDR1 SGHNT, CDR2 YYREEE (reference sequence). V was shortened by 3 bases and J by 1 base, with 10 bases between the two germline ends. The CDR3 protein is CASSSRTLNYGYTF. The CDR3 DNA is TGTGCCAGCAGCTCGAGGACACTTAACTATGGCTACACCTTC.